These 2 T cell receptor beta chains originate from one sample sequenced in a study of blood T cell repertoires in COVID-19 (dated by TCRdb to 2018 to 2020). The library was made by the immunoSEQ multiplex PCR assay. Here the immuneACCESS table is served through TCRdb, limited to in-frame sequences with V and J called. Missing clones are a known gap in these copies; in checked studies unresolved V genes cover under half, and the rest lacks a known reason. This sample is represented by under 250,000 clones; 80% to 90% of them were singletons. Roughly 4.7% of the sample belongs to the ten largest clones. Sequencing was performed on peripheral blood. These receptors all come from a woman between 70 and 85 years old with acute or convalescent COVID-19.

The V gene is TRBV28, the J gene TRBJ1-1, with D hard to call. This CDR3 region has 13 residues. CDR1 MDHEN and CDR2 SYDVKM come from the germline V gene. Trimming shortened V by 6 bases and J by 8 bases, and 16 bases separated the two germline ends. CDR3 in amino acids: CASSLRQPMEAFF. The CDR3 DNA is TGTGCCAGCAGCCTTCGACAACCGATGGAAGCTTTCTTT.

The V gene is TRBV6-5, the J gene TRBJ2-1; 7 bases map to TRBD1. The CDR3 contains 13 residues. V was pared by 0 bases and J by 12 bases, with 5 bases of the junction left unmatched. The germline V gene encodes CDR1 MNHEY and CDR2 SVGAGI. The CDR3, as DNA: TGTGCCAGCAGTTACTCGGACAGGTTAGGGCAGTTCTTC. The encoded protein is CASSYSDRLGQFF.